This is a list of T cell receptor beta chains from one sample in a study of T cell repertoires in cytomegalovirus infection. TCRdb recomputed calls from the reads with MiXCR, one row per CDR3 protein. Of tens of thousands of distinct CDR3 sequences in the sample, 20% to 30% were seen once. Their target antigens are unknown. The input for sequencing was CD8+ T cells from cultured PBMCs, taken from culture after CMV antigen stimulation. Receptors were obtained from a human donor in good health (CMV status not recorded). Some clones in this sample may be carry-over from other donors' samples. CDR3s include the opening cysteine and the closing phenylalanine or tryptophan. The D gene is left open where the match is weak. The size field is filled for only some rows; it gives once, few, many or a size class.

clone_size,v_call,j_call,d_call,cdr3_aa,cdr3_nt
-,TRBV13,TRBJ2-5,TRBD2,CASSTPGTSGGLQETQYF,TGTGCCAGCAGCACCCCTGGGACTAGCGGGGGCCTCCAAGAGACCCAGTACTTC
-,TRBV12-3/TRBV12-4,TRBJ1-2,-,CASKETLGPIGYTF,TGTGCCAGCAAAGAGACCCTGGGGCCTATTGGCTACACCTTC
few,TRBV20-1,TRBJ2-2,-,CSARDLRYNSSGELFF,TGCAGTGCTAGAGATTTAAGATATAACTCTTCCGGGGAGCTGTTTTTT
many,TRBV6-1,TRBJ2-3,TRBD2,CASSEAAGFTDTQYF,TGTGCCAGCAGTGAAGCAGCGGGGTTCACAGATACGCAGTATTTT
-,TRBV6-1,TRBJ2-1,TRBD1,CASRGQGRDEQFF,TGTGCCAGCAGAGGACAGGGGCGGGATGAGCAGTTCTTC
few,TRBV6-5,TRBJ1-6,-,CASSYSGQGSYNSPLHF,TGTGCCAGCAGTTACTCGGGGCAGGGGTCCTATAATTCACCCCTCCACTTT
many,TRBV7-8,TRBJ1-4,-,CASSLETVNEKLFF,TGTGCCAGCAGCTTAGAAACGGTTAACGAAAAACTGTTTTTT
few,TRBV6-2/TRBV6-3,TRBJ1-2,-,CASSSNTRGFYGYTF,TGTGCCAGCAGTTCAAACACTCGGGGCTTCTATGGCTACACCTTC
few,TRBV12-3/TRBV12-4,TRBJ1-1,TRBD1,CASSTGGTGRTEAFF,TGTGCCAGCAGTACGGGGGGGACAGGGAGGACTGAAGCTTTCTTT
-,TRBV6-1,TRBJ2-5,-,CASSELGGGSRETQYF,TGTGCCAGCAGTGAATTGGGTGGGGGGAGCAGGGAGACCCAGTACTTC
-,TRBV29-1,TRBJ2-1,TRBD2,CSVEDLGTSIEQFF,TGCAGCGTTGAAGATCTCGGGACTAGCATTGAGCAGTTCTTC
-,TRBV11-2,TRBJ2-5,-,CASSLDWDQETQYF,TGTGCCAGCAGCTTAGACTGGGACCAAGAGACCCAGTACTTC
few,TRBV11-3,TRBJ1-1,TRBD1,CASSPGTGKDTEAFF,TGTGCCAGCAGCCCAGGGACAGGGAAGGACACTGAAGCTTTCTTT
once,TRBV30,TRBJ2-3,TRBD2,CAWSVERGGRGTDTQYF,TGTGCCTGGAGTGTAGAGCGGGGGGGCCGGGGCACAGATACGCAGTATTTT
-,TRBV19,TRBJ1-3,-,CASSASRTGSGNTIYF,TGTGCCAGTAGTGCCTCAAGGACGGGCTCTGGAAACACCATATATTTT
few,TRBV5-6,TRBJ1-1,-,CASSLGYGENTEAFF,TGTGCCAGCAGCTTGGGTTACGGTGAGAACACTGAAGCTTTCTTT
few,TRBV6-1,TRBJ2-1,TRBD1,CASSKRQGEYYNEQFF,TGTGCCAGCAGTAAGAGACAGGGGGAGTACTACAATGAGCAGTTCTTC
few,TRBV28,TRBJ2-7,TRBD2,CASRIGRWGGDGEQYF,TGTGCCAGCAGAATAGGGAGGTGGGGGGGGGATGGTGAGCAGTACTTC
-,TRBV20-1,TRBJ2-7,TRBD2,CSARGLAGSYEQYF,TGCAGTGCTAGGGGGCTAGCGGGTTCATACGAGCAGTACTTC
many,TRBV11-2,TRBJ2-1,-,CASSFEAYNEQFF,TGTGCCAGCAGCTTTGAGGCCTACAATGAGCAGTTCTTC
few,TRBV19,TRBJ2-1,-,CASSTLRALYNEQFF,TGTGCCAGTAGTACTCTCCGGGCCCTATACAATGAGCAGTTCTTC
-,TRBV12-3/TRBV12-4,TRBJ1-5,-,CASSLTPQPQHF,TGTGCCAGCAGTTTGACACCCCAGCCCCAGCATTTT
few,TRBV5-1,TRBJ1-5,-,CASSLNTGNQPQHF,TGCGCCAGCAGCTTGAATACAGGCAATCAGCCCCAGCATTTT
many,TRBV4-3,TRBJ2-5,-,CASSQELSGSSLQETQYF,TGCGCCAGCAGCCAAGAATTGTCAGGGTCCTCCCTCCAAGAGACCCAGTACTTC
many,TRBV3-1,TRBJ2-1,-,CASSQGANEQFF,TGTGCCAGCAGCCAAGGTGCTAATGAGCAGTTCTTC
-,TRBV25-1,TRBJ1-1,-,CASKSGTEAFF,TGTGCCAGCAAATCAGGCACTGAAGCTTTCTTT
-,TRBV7-6,TRBJ2-2,TRBD1,CASMGSLRQGAIGELFF,TGTGCCAGTATGGGCAGCCTTCGACAGGGGGCGATCGGGGAGCTGTTTTTT
-,TRBV25-1,TRBJ1-3,-,CASSESSGNTIYF,TGTGCCAGCAGTGAGAGCTCTGGAAACACCATATATTTT
many,TRBV6-1,TRBJ1-1,-,CASSESGEETEAFF,TGTGCCAGCAGTGAATCGGGGGAGGAGACTGAAGCTTTCTTT
-,TRBV7-9,TRBJ2-7,TRBD1,CASSPRDRGHEQYF,TGTGCCAGCAGCCCTAGGGACAGGGGGCACGAGCAGTACTTC
-,TRBV6-1,TRBJ2-3,-,CATDLAQASSTDTQYF,TGTGCCACCGATCTCGCACAGGCCTCTAGCACAGATACGCAGTATTTT
few,TRBV27,TRBJ1-1,-,CASSFSQGYTEAFF,TGTGCCAGCAGTTTCTCCCAGGGGTACACTGAAGCTTTCTTT
-,TRBV9,TRBJ2-1,-,CASSVALGVREEAYNEQFF,TGTGCCAGCAGCGTAGCTCTGGGGGTAAGGGAGGAGGCCTACAATGAGCAGTTCTTC
-,TRBV18,TRBJ1-5,-,CVSSPVEGGNQPQHF,TGTGTCAGCTCACCTGTGGAGGGGGGCAATCAGCCCCAGCATTTT
many,TRBV6-1,TRBJ1-4,-,CASSSGYLATNEKLFF,TGTGCCAGCAGTTCGGGCTACTTGGCAACTAATGAAAAACTGTTTTTT
-,TRBV4-2,TRBJ1-1,-,CASSQGVGTEAFF,TGTGCCAGCAGCCAAGGAGTGGGCACTGAAGCTTTCTTT
many,TRBV7-3,TRBJ2-5,TRBD1,CASSLTGTGMETQYF,TGTGCCAGCAGCCTCACCGGGACAGGGATGGAGACCCAGTACTTC